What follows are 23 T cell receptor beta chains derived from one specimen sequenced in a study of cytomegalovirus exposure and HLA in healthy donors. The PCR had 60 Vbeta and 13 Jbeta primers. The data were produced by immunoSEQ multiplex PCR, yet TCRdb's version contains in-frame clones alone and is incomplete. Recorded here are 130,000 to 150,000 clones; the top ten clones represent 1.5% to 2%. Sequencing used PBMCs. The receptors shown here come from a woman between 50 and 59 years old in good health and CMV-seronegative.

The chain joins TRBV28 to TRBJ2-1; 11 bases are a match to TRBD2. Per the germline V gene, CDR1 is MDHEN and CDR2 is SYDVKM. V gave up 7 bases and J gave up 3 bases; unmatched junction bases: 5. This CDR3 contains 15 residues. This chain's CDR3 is CASNFGTSGYNEQFF. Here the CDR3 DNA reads TGTGCCAGCAACTTTGGGACTAGCGGCTACAATGAGCAGTTCTTC.

In DNA, the CDR3 is TGTGCCAGCAGTTTTGGACAGGGGGCAAAGACCCAGTACTTC. Translation: CASSFGQGAKTQYF. The chain employs TRBV27 and TRBJ2-5; TRBD1 matches at 11 bases. The J segment lost 6 bases and the V segment lost 3 bases, leaving 3 bases of the junction unmatched. The CDR3 sequence is 14 residues long. Germline CDR1 and CDR2: MNHEY and SMNVEV (reference sequence).

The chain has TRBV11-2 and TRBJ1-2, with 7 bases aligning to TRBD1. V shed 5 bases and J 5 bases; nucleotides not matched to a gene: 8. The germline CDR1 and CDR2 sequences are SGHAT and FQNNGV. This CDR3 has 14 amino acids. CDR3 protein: CASSIRQGGYGYTF. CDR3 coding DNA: TGTGCCAGCAGCATCCGACAGGGAGGTTATGGCTACACCTTC.

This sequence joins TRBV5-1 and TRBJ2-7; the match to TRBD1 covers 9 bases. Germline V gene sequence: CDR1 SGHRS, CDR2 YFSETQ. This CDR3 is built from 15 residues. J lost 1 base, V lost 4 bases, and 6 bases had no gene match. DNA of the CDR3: TGCGCCAGCAGCGTATGGACAGGGGATTCCTACGAGCAGTACTTC. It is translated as CASSVWTGDSYEQYF.

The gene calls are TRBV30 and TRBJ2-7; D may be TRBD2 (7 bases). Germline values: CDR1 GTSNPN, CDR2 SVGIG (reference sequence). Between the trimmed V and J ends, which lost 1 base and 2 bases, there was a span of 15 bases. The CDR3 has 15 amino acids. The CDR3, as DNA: TGTGCCTGGAGTGCCAACAGGGCGGGGGCCTACGAGCAGTACTTC. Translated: CAWSANRAGAYEQYF.

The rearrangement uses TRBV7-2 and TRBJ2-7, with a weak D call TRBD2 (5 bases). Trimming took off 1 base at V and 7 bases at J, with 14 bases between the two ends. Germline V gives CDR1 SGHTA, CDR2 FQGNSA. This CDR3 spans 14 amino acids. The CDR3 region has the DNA TGTGCCAGCAGCTTAGAAGGCGGAGGACGGGAGCAGTACTTC. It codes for CASSLEGGGREQYF. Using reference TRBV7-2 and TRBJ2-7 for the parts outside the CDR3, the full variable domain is GAGVSQSPSNKVTEKGKDVELRCDPISGHTALYWYRQSLGQGLEFLIYFQGNSAPDKSGLPSDRFSAERTGGSVSTLTIQRTQQEDSAVYLCASSLEGGGREQYFGPGTRLTVT.

CDR3 coding DNA: TGCGCCAGCAGCCACCCAAAGATAACAGGGTCCGGTACGCAGTATTTT. Protein product: CASSHPKITGSGTQYF. This chain links TRBV4-1 with TRBJ2-3; D possibly corresponds to TRBD1 (6 bases). The CDR3 contains 16 residues. Trimming cost V 3 bases and J 8 bases, with 21 bases left between them. Germline V gene lookup returns CDR1 MGHRA and CDR2 YSYEKL.

CDR3 residues: CASSLAGTPEQYF. The CDR3, as DNA: TGCGCCAGCAGCTTGGCAGGTACCCCAGAGCAGTACTTC. The J gene is TRBJ2-7, the V gene TRBV5-1; D is ambiguous. Germline values: CDR1 SGHRS, CDR2 YFSETQ. There are 13 residues in the CDR3. Trimming removed 0 bases at V and 7 bases at J, with 11 bases between.

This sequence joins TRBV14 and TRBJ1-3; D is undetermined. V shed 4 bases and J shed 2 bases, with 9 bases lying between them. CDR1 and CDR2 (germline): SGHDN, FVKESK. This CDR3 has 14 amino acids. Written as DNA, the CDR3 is TGTGCCAGCAGCCGTAGTTCACCTGGAAACACCATATATTTT. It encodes CASSRSSPGNTIYF.

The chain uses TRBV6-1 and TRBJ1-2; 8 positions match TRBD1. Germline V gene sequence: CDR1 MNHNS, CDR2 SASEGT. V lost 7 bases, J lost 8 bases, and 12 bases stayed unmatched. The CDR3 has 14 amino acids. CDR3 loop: CASIRETGEKGYTF. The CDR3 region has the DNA TGTGCCAGCATTAGAGAGACAGGGGAAAAGGGCTACACCTTC.

The DNA for the CDR3 is TGTGCCACCAGCAAAGCGGGACCACTAGATACGCAGTATTTT. The encoded protein is CATSKAGPLDTQYF. The V gene is TRBV15, the J gene TRBJ2-3, with TRBD2 matching 7 bases. V was pared by 4 bases and J by 5 bases, with 6 bases of the junction left unmatched. Germline values: CDR1 LNHNV, CDR2 YYDKDF (reference sequence). CDR3 length equals 14 residues.

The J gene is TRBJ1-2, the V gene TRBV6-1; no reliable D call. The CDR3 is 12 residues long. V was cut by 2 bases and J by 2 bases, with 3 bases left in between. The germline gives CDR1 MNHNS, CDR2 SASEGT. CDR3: CASSERNYGYTF. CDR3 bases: TGTGCCAGCAGTGAACGGAACTATGGCTACACCTTC.

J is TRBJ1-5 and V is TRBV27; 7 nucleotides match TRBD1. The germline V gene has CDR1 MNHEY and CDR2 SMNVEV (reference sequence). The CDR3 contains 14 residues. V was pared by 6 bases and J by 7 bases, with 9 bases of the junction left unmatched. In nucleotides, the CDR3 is TGTGCCAGCAGGATGACAGGGTTGGAGCAGCCCCAGCATTTT. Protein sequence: CASRMTGLEQPQHF.

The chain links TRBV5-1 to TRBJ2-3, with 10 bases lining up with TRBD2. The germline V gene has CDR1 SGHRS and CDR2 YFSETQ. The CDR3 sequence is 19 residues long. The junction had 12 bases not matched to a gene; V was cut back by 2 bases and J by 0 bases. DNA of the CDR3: TGCGCCAGCAGCTTACCTAGGAGCGGGAGGGCCTCTAGCACAGATACGCAGTATTTT. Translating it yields CASSLPRSGRASSTDTQYF.

The CDR3 nucleotides are TGTGCCAGCAGCGTCCGGGGGGCACGAAACACCATATATTTT. Its translation: CASSVRGARNTIYF. The chain recombines TRBV9 with TRBJ1-3; a possible D gene is TRBD1 (6 bases). Germline V gives CDR1 SGDLS, CDR2 YYNGEE. Trimming removed 2 bases from V and 5 bases from J, with 11 bases in between. The CDR3 has 14 residues.

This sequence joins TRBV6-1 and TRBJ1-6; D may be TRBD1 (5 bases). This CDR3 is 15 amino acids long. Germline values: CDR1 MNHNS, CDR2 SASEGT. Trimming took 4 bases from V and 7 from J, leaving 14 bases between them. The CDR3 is CASSGGGVLNSPLHF. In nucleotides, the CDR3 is TGTGCCAGCAGTGGGGGAGGGGTCCTGAATTCACCCCTCCACTTT.

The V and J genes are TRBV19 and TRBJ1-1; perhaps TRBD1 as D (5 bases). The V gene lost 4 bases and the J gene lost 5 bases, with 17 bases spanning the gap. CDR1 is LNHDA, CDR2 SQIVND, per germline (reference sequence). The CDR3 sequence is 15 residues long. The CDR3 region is CASSKPLRRGTEAFF. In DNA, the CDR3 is TGTGCCAGTAGTAAGCCCCTGAGGAGGGGAACTGAAGCTTTCTTT.

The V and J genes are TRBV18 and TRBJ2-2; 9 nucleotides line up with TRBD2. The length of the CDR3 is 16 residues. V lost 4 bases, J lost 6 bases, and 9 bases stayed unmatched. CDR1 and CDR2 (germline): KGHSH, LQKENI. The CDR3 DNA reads TGTGCCAGCTCACTTGGGACTAGCCAAGGCCCCGGGGAGCTGTTTTTT. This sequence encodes CASSLGTSQGPGELFF.

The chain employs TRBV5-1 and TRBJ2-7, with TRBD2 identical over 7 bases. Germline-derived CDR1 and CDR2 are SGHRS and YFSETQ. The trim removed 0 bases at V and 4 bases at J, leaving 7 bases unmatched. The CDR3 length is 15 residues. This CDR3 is CASSLDPAGPYEQYF. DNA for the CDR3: TGCGCCAGCAGCTTGGACCCAGCGGGGCCGTACGAGCAGTACTTC.

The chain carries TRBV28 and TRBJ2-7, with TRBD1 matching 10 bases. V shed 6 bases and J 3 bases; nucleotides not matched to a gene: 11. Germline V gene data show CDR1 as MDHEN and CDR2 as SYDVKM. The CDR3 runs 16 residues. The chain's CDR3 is CASSRASGQGRYEQYF. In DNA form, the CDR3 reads TGTGCCAGCAGCAGGGCCTCGGGACAGGGGCGCTACGAGCAGTACTTC.

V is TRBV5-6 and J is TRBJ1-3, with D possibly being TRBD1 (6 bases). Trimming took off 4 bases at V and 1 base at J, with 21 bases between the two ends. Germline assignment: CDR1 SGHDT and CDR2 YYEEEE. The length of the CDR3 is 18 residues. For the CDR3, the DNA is TGTGCCAGCAGCAAAAGACAGGACCTTGGGGGTTCTGGAAACACCATATATTTT. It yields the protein CASSKRQDLGGSGNTIYF.

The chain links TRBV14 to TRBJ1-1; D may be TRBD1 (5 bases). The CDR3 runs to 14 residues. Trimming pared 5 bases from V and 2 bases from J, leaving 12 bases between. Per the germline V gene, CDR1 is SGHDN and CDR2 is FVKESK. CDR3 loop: CASSKTAPNTEAFF. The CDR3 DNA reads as TGTGCCAGCAGCAAGACAGCTCCTAACACTGAAGCTTTCTTT.

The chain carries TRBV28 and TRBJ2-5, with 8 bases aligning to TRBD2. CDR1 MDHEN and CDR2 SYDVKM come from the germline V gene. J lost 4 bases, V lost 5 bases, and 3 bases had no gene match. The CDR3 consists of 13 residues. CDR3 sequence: CASSAGGGETQYF. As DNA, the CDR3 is TGTGCCAGCAGTGCGGGGGGAGGAGAGACCCAGTACTTC.